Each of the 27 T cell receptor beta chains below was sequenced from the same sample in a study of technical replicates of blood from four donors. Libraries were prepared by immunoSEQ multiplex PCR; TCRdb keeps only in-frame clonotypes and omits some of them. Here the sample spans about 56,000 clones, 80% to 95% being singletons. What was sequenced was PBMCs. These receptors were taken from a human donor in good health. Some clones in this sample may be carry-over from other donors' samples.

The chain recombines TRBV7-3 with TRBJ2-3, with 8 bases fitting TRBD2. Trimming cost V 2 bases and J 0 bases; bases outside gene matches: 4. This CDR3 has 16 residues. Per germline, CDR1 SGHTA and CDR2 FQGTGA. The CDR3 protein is CASSLLSGASTDTQYF. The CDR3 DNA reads TGTGCCAGCAGCTTACTTAGCGGGGCTAGCACAGATACGCAGTATTTT.

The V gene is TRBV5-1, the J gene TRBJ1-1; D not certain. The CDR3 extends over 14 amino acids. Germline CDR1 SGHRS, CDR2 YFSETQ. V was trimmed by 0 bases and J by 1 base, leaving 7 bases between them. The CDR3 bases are TGCGCCAGCAGCTTGGAACCAGAGAACACTGAAGCTTTCTTT. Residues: CASSLEPENTEAFF.

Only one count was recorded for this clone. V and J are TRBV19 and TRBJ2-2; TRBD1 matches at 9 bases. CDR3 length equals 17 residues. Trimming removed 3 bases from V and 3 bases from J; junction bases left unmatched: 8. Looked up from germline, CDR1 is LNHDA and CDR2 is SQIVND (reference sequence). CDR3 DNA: TGTGCCAGTAGTATTTCTTTAGGACAGGGGTACACCGGGGAGCTGTTTTTT. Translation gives CASSISLGQGYTGELFF.

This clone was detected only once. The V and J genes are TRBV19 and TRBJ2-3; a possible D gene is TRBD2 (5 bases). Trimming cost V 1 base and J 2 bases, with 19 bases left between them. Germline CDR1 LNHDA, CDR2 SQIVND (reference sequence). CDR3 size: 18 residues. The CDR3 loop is CASSIVSRTSSHTDTQYF. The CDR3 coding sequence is TGTGCCAGTAGTATAGTAAGCCGGACTTCCTCACACACAGATACGCAGTATTTT.

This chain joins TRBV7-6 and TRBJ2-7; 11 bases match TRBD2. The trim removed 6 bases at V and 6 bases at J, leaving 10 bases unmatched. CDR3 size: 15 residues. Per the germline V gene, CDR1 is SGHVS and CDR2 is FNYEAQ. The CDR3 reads CASRTTSGKHCEQYF. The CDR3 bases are TGTGCCAGCAGAACGACTAGCGGGAAGCATTGCGAGCAGTACTTC.

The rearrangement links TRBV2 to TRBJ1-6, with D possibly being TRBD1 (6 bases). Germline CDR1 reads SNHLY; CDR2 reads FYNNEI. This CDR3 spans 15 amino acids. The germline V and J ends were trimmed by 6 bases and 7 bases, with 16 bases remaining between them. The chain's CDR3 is CASRGGTYKNSPLHF. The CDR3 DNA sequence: TGTGCCAGCAGGGGGGGGACATATAAGAATTCACCCCTCCACTTT.

The CDR3, as DNA: TGTGCCACCACGTGGACTAGAGACACCGGGGAGCTGTTTTTT. Amino acids: CATTWTRDTGELFF. This rearrangement joins TRBV15 to TRBJ2-2; 7 positions match TRBD2. The length of the CDR3 is 14 residues. Germline values: CDR1 LNHNV, CDR2 YYDKDF (reference sequence). With V trimmed by 7 bases and J by 3 bases, 5 bases remained unmatched.

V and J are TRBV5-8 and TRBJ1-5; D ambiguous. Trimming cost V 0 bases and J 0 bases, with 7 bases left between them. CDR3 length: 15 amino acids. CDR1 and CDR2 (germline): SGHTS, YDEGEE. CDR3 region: CASSLGRISNQPQHF. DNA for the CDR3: TGTGCCAGCAGCTTGGGCAGGATTAGCAATCAGCCCCAGCATTTT.

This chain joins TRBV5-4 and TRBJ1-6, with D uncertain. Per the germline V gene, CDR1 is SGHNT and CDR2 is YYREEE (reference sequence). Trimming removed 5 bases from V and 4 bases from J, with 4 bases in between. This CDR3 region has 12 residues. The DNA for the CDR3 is TGTGCCAGCAGACAGTATAATTCACCCCTCCACTTT. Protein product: CASRQYNSPLHF. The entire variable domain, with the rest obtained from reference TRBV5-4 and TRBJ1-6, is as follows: ETGVTQSPTHLIKTRGQQVTLRCSSQSGHNTVSWYQQALGQGPQFIFQYYREEENGRGNFPPRFSGLQFPNYSSELNVNALELDDSALYLCASRQYNSPLHFGNGTRLTVT.

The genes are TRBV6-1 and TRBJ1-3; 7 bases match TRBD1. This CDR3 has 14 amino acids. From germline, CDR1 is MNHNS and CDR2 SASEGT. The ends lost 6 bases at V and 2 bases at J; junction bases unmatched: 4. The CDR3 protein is CASSEGQTGNTIYF. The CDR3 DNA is TGTGCCAGCAGCGAGGGACAGACTGGAAACACCATATATTTT.

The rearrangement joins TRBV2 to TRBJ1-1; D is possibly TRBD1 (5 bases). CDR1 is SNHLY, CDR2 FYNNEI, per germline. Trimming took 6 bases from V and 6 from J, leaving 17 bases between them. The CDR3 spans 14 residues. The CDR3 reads CASREQATRAEAFF. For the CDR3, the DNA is TGTGCCAGCAGGGAACAGGCTACGAGGGCTGAAGCTTTCTTT.

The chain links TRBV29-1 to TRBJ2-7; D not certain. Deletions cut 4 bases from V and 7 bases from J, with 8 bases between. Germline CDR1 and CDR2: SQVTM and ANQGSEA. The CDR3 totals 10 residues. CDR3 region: CSVGSEEQYF. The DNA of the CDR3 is TGCAGCGTTGGTTCCGAGGAGCAGTACTTC.

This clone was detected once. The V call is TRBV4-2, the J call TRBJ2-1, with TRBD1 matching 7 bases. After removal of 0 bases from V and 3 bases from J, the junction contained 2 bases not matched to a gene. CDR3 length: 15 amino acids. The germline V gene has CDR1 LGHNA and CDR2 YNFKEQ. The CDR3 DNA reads TGTGCCAGCAGCCAAGATCAGGGGGACTACAATGAGCAGTTCTTC. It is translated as CASSQDQGDYNEQFF.

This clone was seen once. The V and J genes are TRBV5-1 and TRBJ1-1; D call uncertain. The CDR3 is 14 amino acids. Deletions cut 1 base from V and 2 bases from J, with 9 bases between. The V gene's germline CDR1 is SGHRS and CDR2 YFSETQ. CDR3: CASSLPSGNTEAFF. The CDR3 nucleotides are TGCGCCAGCAGCTTGCCGTCAGGTAACACTGAAGCTTTCTTT.

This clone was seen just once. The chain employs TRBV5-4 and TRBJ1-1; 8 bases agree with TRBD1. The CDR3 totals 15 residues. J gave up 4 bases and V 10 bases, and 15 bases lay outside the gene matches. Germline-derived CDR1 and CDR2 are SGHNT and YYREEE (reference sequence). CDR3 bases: TGTGCCTTCAGCTTGACGGCCACAGGGGGCACTGAAGCTTTCTTT. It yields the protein CAFSLTATGGTEAFF.

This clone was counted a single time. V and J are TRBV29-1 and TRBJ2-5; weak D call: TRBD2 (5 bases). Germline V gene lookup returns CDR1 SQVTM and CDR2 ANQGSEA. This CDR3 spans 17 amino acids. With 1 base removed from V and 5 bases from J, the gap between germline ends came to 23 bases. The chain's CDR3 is CSVEGGRPIASVETQYF. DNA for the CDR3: TGCAGCGTTGAAGGAGGACGGCCAATAGCGAGTGTGGAGACCCAGTACTTC.

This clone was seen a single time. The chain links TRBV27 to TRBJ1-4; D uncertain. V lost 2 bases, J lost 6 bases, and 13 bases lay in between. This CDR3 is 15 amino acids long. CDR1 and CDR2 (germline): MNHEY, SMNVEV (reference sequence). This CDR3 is CASSLERGADEKLFF. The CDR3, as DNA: TGTGCCAGCAGTTTAGAACGTGGCGCGGATGAAAAACTGTTTTTT. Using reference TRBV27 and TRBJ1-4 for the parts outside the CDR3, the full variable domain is EAQVTQNPRYLITVTGKKLTVTCSQNMNHEYMSWYRQDPGLGLRQIYYSMNVEVTDKGDVPEGYKVSRKEKRNFPLILESPSPNQTSLYFCASSLERGADEKLFFGSGTQLSVL.

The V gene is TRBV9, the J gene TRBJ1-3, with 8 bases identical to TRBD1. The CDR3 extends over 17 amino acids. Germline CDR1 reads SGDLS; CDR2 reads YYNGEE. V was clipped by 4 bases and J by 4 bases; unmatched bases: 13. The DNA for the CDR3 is TGTGCCAGCAGCTCCGGGACAGGCATTTGGAAGGGAAACACCATATATTTT. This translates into CASSSGTGIWKGNTIYF. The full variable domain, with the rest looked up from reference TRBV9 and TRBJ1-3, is DSGVTQTPKHLITATGQRVTLRCSPRSGDLSVYWYQQSLDQGLQFLIQYYNGEERAKGNILERFSAQQFPDLHSELNLSSLELGDSALYFCASSSGTGIWKGNTIYFGEGSWLTVV.

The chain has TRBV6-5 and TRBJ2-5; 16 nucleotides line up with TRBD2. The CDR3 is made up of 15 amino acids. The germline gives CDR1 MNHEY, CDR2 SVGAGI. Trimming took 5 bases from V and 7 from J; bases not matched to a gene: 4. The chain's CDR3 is CASSGTSGGAGTQYF. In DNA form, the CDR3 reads TGTGCCAGCAGTGGGACTAGCGGGGGGGCAGGGACCCAGTACTTC.

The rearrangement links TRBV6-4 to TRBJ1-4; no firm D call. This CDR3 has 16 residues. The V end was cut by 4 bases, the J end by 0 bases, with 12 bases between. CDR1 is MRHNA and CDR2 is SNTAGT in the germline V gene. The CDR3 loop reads CASSVGLGATNEKLFF. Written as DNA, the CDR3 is TGTGCCAGCAGTGTAGGGTTGGGAGCAACTAATGAAAAACTGTTTTTT.

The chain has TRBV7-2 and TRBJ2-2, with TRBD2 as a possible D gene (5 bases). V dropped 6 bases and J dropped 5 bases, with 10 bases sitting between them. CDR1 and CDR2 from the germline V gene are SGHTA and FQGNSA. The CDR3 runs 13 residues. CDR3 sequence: CASRSTRTGELFF. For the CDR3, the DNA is TGTGCCAGCAGATCTACTAGGACCGGGGAGCTGTTTTTT.

CDR3 bases: TGTGCCAGTAGGCCCACAGGAGTAGCGGTCAATGAGCAGTTCTTC. This sequence encodes CASRPTGVAVNEQFF. The chain uses TRBV19 and TRBJ2-1, with D perhaps TRBD2 (6 bases). Germline-derived CDR1 and CDR2 are LNHDA and SQIVND (reference sequence). V was trimmed by 6 bases and J by 6 bases, leaving 18 bases between them. The CDR3 is 15 amino acids.

CDR3 in DNA: TGTGCCAGCAGTTCGGGACTAGCGGGGGGCGGGGCTACGCAGTATTTT. Translation: CASSSGLAGGGATQYF. The V and J genes are TRBV6-6 and TRBJ2-3; 15 bases match TRBD2. This CDR3 has 16 amino acids. V lost 4 bases and J lost 8; bases outside the gene matches: 7. The germline gives CDR1 MNHNY, CDR2 SVGAGI (reference sequence).

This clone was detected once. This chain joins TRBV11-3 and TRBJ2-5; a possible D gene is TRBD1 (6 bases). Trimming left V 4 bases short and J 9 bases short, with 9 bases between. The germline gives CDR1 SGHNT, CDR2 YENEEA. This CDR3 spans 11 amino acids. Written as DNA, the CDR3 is TGTGCCAGCAGCTCGCAGGGGCCCCAGTACTTC. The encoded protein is CASSSQGPQYF.

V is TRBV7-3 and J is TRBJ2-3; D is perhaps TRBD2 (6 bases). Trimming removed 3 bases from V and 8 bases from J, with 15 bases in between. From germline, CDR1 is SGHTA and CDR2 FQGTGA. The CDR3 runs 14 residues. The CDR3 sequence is CASSFTGDHGTQYF. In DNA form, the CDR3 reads TGTGCCAGCAGCTTTACGGGAGACCACGGTACGCAGTATTTT.

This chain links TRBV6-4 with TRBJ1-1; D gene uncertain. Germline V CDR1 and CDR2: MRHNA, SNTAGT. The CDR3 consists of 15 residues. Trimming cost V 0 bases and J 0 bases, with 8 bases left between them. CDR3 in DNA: TGTGCCAGCAGTGACTCGATGGCCATGAACACTGAAGCTTTCTTT. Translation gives CASSDSMAMNTEAFF.

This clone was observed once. DNA for the CDR3: TGTGCCAGCAGCTTGCTCGGTACAGGTGGCTACACCTTC. This encodes CASSLLGTGGYTF. J is TRBJ1-2 and V is TRBV7-2; weak D call: TRBD1 (5 bases). This CDR3 is 13 amino acids long. The ends were cut back, 3 bases at V and 7 bases at J, with 12 bases in the middle. Germline loops: CDR1 SGHTA, CDR2 FQGNSA.